This T cell receptor (beta chain) was sequenced during a study of cytomegalovirus exposure and HLA in healthy donors. Background on the study: Genotyping showed 81% of almost 400 donors falling in the Caucasian-associated ancestry cluster.

Healthy bone marrow donors made up the donor group. The junction had 11 bases not matched to a gene; V was cut back by 5 bases and J by 5 bases. CDR3 size: 15 residues. The germline V gene encodes CDR1 PRHDT and CDR2 FYEKMQ (reference sequence). The PCR had 60 Vbeta and 13 Jbeta primers. Using immunoSEQ multiplex PCR, the repertoire was profiled, and TCRdb retains in-frame clones only, with some absent. The sample has roughly 180,000 clones, 75% to 85% seen once. Sequencing was carried out using PBMCs. V usage is TRBV13 and J usage is TRBJ2-7, with 8 bases fitting TRBD1. This receptor was identified in a woman aged 45-65 years in good health and CMV-seropositive. CDR3 in amino acids: CASSPGRGRGHEQYF. CDR3 DNA sequence: TGTGCCAGCAGCCCTGGCAGGGGGCGCGGTCACGAGCAGTACTTC.